This T cell receptor beta chain comes out of a study of cytomegalovirus exposure and HLA in healthy donors (dated by TCRdb to 2017 to 2019). Broadly, across the study: An earlier analysis of 550 to 700 of the donors reported about 290 Gb of sequence data and roughly 110 million unique TCR beta sequences from about 179 million T cells. About 330 gigabases of sequencing data and roughly 81 million unique TCR sequences made up an early release that covered roughly 670 HLA-typed donors. Of the approximately 400 genotyped donors, 81% fell in the genetic ancestry cluster associated with self-reported Caucasian donors. The study aimed to test whether signatures of past pathogen exposure could be identified by cataloging public T cell receptors. The T cell repertoires of 666 subjects were profiled by immunosequencing and related to cytomegalovirus serostatus. In addition to the first cohort of about 650 subjects, a separate validation cohort of 120 different subjects was used. To predict cytomegalovirus infection status, the study combined high-throughput TCR immunosequencing, statistical association of individual TCRs with disease status, and machine learning. In a later analysis, previously published TCR beta repertoires from some 640 donors were re-analyzed and high-resolution HLA genotyping was added so that TCR occurrence patterns could be studied. Rather than using new phenotypic data, the later analysis identified candidate immune exposures from TCR beta sequences and from how often those sequences occurred across donors. In an earlier analysis of about 590 of the donors, high-throughput TCR beta sequencing was used to judge whether each TCR beta V gene segment behaved as functional or pseudogenic. Alongside the repertoire data, information on donor age, sex, ethnicity and CMV serostatus was compiled. A later genetic analysis took genome-wide SNP genotypes for about 55% of the 666 donors and used that subset as a discovery cohort. All discovery cohort repertoires had been generated on a single sequencing platform. HLA typing covered class I and class II loci at four-digit resolution. Typing coverage varied by locus: roughly 629-630 donors for A, B, C, DRB1 and DQB1; roughly 500 for DQA1; more than 600 for DPA1; around 450 for DPB1. About five DR-DQ haplotypes were treated as single units for association and clustering because of strong linkage in the cohort. Among about 360 genotyped donors of the cohort, an average of approximately 240,000 unique TCR beta nucleotide sequences were sequenced per donor, around 18% of them non-productive.

The cohort was made up of approximately 670 healthy bone marrow donors. Cohort members were all nominally healthy when sampled, although unrecorded immune exposures were likely present. CMV serostatus was positive for about 270 and negative for about 50% of the roughly 700 cohort members, and was not recorded for this donor. Each donor provided a peripheral blood sample, and peripheral blood mononuclear cells were used for TCR beta sequencing. Genomic DNA extraction from the blood cell samples was performed with the Qiagen DNeasy Blood Extraction Kit. The protocol used for the library was the immunoSEQ multiplex PCR assay. A mixture of 60 forward primers for TCR Vbeta segments and 13 reverse primers for TCR Jbeta segments was used in the multiplex PCR. A multiplex PCR assay on genomic DNA amplified the CDR3 region of rearranged TCR beta genes. Amplified TCR beta libraries were sequenced as 87-base-pair reads on the Illumina HiSeq System. Processing in the source paper ran as follows. A later analysis counted about 80 million unique TCR beta chains across the 666 repertoires, and around 9.9 million of these chains were shared by at least two donors. Raw reads were error-corrected and collapsed into unique sequences by a nearest-neighbor algorithm in which closely related sequences were merged to remove PCR and sequencing errors. To assign V, D and J gene segments, CDR3 sequences were aligned to IMGT reference sequences. Each retained sequence needed at least a six-nucleotide match to both a V gene segment and a J gene segment. A rearrangement was called productive if the CDR3 had no stop codons and remained in frame with V and J, and every other rearrangement was called non-productive. Following IMGT convention, CDR3 was defined as the stretch from the second conserved V-encoded cysteine to the conserved J-encoded phenylalanine. Sequences without an unambiguous match to a single V gene segment were excluded from the earlier analysis of a few hundred of the donors. An earlier analysis of a few hundred of the donors classified V segments as functional when productive rearrangements were above 56.7% and as segregating when the standard deviation between donors was above 5%. A statistical classification framework was built to diagnose cytomegalovirus status from the catalog of TCR beta chain sequences. In a later analysis, TCR nucleotide sequences were compared against IMGT/GENE-DB human TR gene sequences so that V and J genes could be assigned. Using the TCRdist pipeline, a later analysis assigned CDR3 sequences along with most-parsimonious VDJ recombination scenarios. In a later analysis, each TCR beta chain was defined by its CDR3 amino acid sequence together with its V-gene family, and reads without a unique V-gene family were excluded. A later analysis removed 500 to 600 highly shared, low-generation-probability nucleotide sequences to deal with suspected cross-contamination and a sequencing artifact. In a later analysis, a clonal expansion index was calculated for each public chain from normalized within-repertoire ranks of inferred template counts. In a later analysis, generation probabilities were computed with a VDJ recombination model fitted to out-of-frame rearrangements, and the resulting probabilities were checked against IGoR. Hypergeometric tests were used in a later analysis to score TCR-TCR, TCR-HLA and TCR-CMV co-occurrence, with a repertoire-size bias correction applied to the TCR pairs. False discovery rates were estimated in a later analysis by permuting HLA or CMV assignments 20 times. In a later analysis, co-occurring TCRs were grouped using DBSCAN, with TCRdist sequence similarity added in when clustering inside HLA-allele-positive subsets. Co-occurrence clustering excluded repertoires with fewer than 30,000 or more than 120,000 public chains, plus five with anomalous nucleotide sharing. TCRdb stores this immuneACCESS table with in-frame sequences only. Part of the clones is absent; in the studies checked, under half of the shortfall reflects unresolved V genes, and no reason is known for the rest. V, J and clone size derive from that table, while D and trimming were established from the DNA sequence. The sample yields approximately 160,000 clones; roughly 80% were counted once. The top ten clonotypes cover roughly 1.9% of the sample.

Beyond this particular receptor, the publication reports: Compared with equally common non-associated chains, HLA-associated TCR beta chains in a later analysis were more clonally expanded and had lower generation probabilities. The authors suggested that the approach could potentially be generalized to other disease states and immunological phenotypes. In a later genetic analysis, fewer N-insertions in productive TCRs were reported among donors in an Asian-associated ancestry cluster than the roughly 640-donor mean. The only immune exposure information available for the cohort was CMV serostatus. A later analysis found that most CMV-associated TCR beta chains appeared HLA-restricted, with HLA associations seemingly driven largely by CMV exposure. A few of the identified cytomegalovirus-associated TCR beta chains were confirmed in vitro to be specific for cytomegalovirus antigens. A further reported finding was that TCR beta sequences accurately predicted the HLA-A and HLA-B alleles for most subjects in the first cohort. Linkage disequilibrium might explain the correlated functional status among segregating V segments, but an unknown experimental factor could not be ruled out. At a false discovery rate of 0.05, a later analysis linked some 17,000 TCR beta sequences to specific HLA alleles. Because counts were too low, fewer than 20 rarely observed V segments, including chromosome 9 orphons, were excluded from the earlier analysis of fewer than 650 of the donors. Across donors, most TCR sequences were observed very rarely, whereas some public TCRs were present in many individuals. The study gave a list of some 150 TCR beta chains associated with cytomegalovirus. According to a later analysis, TCR association rates differed among HLA loci, with DRB1 alleles showing the most associated TCRs and HLA-C alleles showing the fewest. In an earlier analysis of some 550 of the donors, most TCR beta V segments were observed in productive rearrangements about 87% or about 30% of the time, broadly matching IMGT annotations. Assigning TCR associations to individual alleles was difficult when HLA alleles, especially DR and DQ, strongly co-occurred. This cohort had only TCR beta chains sequenced, and the lack of alpha or paired-chain data limited which features could be detected. Some IMGT-functional V segments, including TRBV6-2 and TRBV6-3, could not be told apart with the 87-base-pair reads, so those segments were excluded. In a later analysis, several top co-occurrence clusters were reported to appear linked to parvovirus B19, influenza, CMV and Epstein-Barr virus. A cluster of highly shared sequence variants was judged likely to be a technical artifact of the sequencing pipeline. The presence/absence analyses assumed that sequencing depth was roughly uniform across donors, and that assumption may not be true. V-gene and J-gene trimming of TCR beta chains was associated with a missense DCLRE1C variant in a later genetic analysis, and the association was replicated in an independent cohort. Cytomegalovirus status was reported to be diagnosed by the classifier with high specificity and sensitivity in both the original and validation cohorts. Because HLA typing was missing for some donors at each locus, association tests included only the typed subset.

The CDR3 spans 16 residues, from the cysteine through the phenylalanine. This entry keeps only the CDR3 DNA: 48 bases, framed from base 1. This clone has only one observation. Its specific antigen is unknown. The record has no base qualities; no much larger clone is one base away. The TCR was taken from a human donor in good health. The V and J genes are TRBV21-1 and TRBJ1-5. TRBV21-1 is shown as a pseudogene. Sequencing input: PBMCs. The sequenced DNA: TGTGCCAGCAGCAAATTTAGTAGAAATTTAAAACAGCCCCAGCATTTT. Its protein reads: CASSKFSRNLKQPQHF.